The 10 T cell receptor beta chains below were found in one sample sequenced in a study of T cell responses to AZD1222 COVID-19 vaccine. Repertoires were generated with immunoSEQ multiplex PCR, while TCRdb's copy carries only in-frame clones and drops some. Among over 50,000 clones listed, over 75% were seen once. The sample consisted of peripheral blood, taken 28 days after the second AZD1222 dose. These receptors were collected from an adult who received the AZD1222 COVID-19 vaccine.

This chain uses TRBV28 with TRBJ1-4; D is unresolved. V was cut by 4 bases and J by 6 bases, with 15 bases left in between. The CDR3 totals 15 residues. The germline V gene encodes CDR1 MDHEN and CDR2 SYDVKM. CDR3 sequence reads: CASSSGQPGDEKLFF. The CDR3 region has the DNA TGTGCCAGCAGTTCCGGCCAACCGGGCGATGAAAAACTGTTTTTT.

The V gene is TRBV28, the J gene TRBJ2-2, with D possibly being TRBD2 (7 bases). The CDR3 consists of 14 residues. Germline V gives CDR1 MDHEN, CDR2 SYDVKM. Trimming stripped 5 bases from V and 6 bases from J, with 13 bases between. CDR3 coding DNA: TGTGCCAGCAGTCGCCGGGGGGCGTCCGGGGAGCTGTTTTTT. Translated: CASSRRGASGELFF.

This chain joins TRBV7-9 and TRBJ1-1; D is possibly TRBD1 (5 bases). Germline values: CDR1 SEHNR, CDR2 FQNEAQ (reference sequence). The CDR3 totals 14 residues. V was cut by 2 bases and J by 4 bases, with 11 bases left in between. CDR3 DNA: TGTGCCAGCAGCTTAAGCGACAGAGCCACTGAAGCTTTCTTT. Translated: CASSLSDRATEAFF.

The chain is built from TRBV13 and TRBJ2-7; 13 nucleotides agree with TRBD2. V lost 4 bases and J lost 4; bases outside the gene matches: 7. The germline CDR1 and CDR2 sequences are PRHDT and FYEKMQ (reference sequence). The CDR3 consists of 16 residues. The DNA for the CDR3 is TGTGCCAGCAGCTCGACCGGACTAGCGGGAGTATACGAGCAGTACTTC. Translated: CASSSTGLAGVYEQYF.

The chain has TRBV7-9 and TRBJ2-3; 7 bases are shared with TRBD2. Germline lookup yields CDR1 SEHNR and CDR2 FQNEAQ (reference sequence). Losses at the gene ends were 5 bases for V and 3 bases for J; bases not matched to a gene: 2. This CDR3 has 13 residues. CDR3 amino acids: CASSHSGTDTQYF. CDR3 sequence (DNA): TGTGCCAGCAGCCATAGCGGGACAGATACGCAGTATTTT.

The chain couples TRBV10-3 to TRBJ1-1; TRBD1 might be the D (5 bases). The germline V gene encodes CDR1 ENHRY and CDR2 SYGVKD. V was trimmed by 3 bases and J by 4 bases, leaving 12 bases between them. CDR3 length equals 14 residues. CDR3 residues: CAISEVGGSTEAFF. The CDR3 DNA sequence: TGTGCCATCAGTGAAGTTGGGGGAAGCACTGAAGCTTTCTTT.

The table lists this clone with a count of one. The chain recombines TRBV5-4 with TRBJ2-3; D assignment may be TRBD1 or TRBD2 (5 bases each). This CDR3 has 16 residues. Germline CDR1 SGHNT, CDR2 YYREEE (reference sequence). The V and J ends lost 1 base and 4 bases respectively, with 16 bases between them. The CDR3: CASSLRTGRRADTQYF. CDR3 coding DNA: TGTGCCAGCAGCTTGCGTACGGGACGGCGGGCAGATACGCAGTATTTT.

The V gene is TRBV27, the J gene TRBJ1-5; 10 bases align to TRBD1. V shed 0 bases, J shed 2 bases, and the junction held 4 bases outside the gene matches. Germline CDR1 and CDR2: MNHEY and SMNVEV (reference sequence). The CDR3 runs to 17 residues. The CDR3, as DNA: TGTGCCAGCAGTTTATCGAGGGACAGGGGACGCAATCAGCCCCAGCATTTT. This gives the protein CASSLSRDRGRNQPQHF.

The chain joins TRBV11-2 to TRBJ1-1; D gene unclear. The CDR3 length is 12 residues. Trimming left V 5 bases short and J 1 base short, with 5 bases between. In germline, CDR1 is SGHAT, CDR2 FQNNGV. CDR3 region: CASSSENTEAFF. For the CDR3, the DNA is TGTGCCAGCAGCAGCGAGAACACTGAAGCTTTCTTT.

V gene TRBV28 combines with J gene TRBJ1-1, with a weak D call TRBD1 (5 bases). Trimming took 2 bases from V and 7 from J, leaving 14 bases between them. The CDR3 covers 14 residues. CDR1 is MDHEN and CDR2 is SYDVKM in the germline V gene. The CDR3 DNA reads TGTGCCAGCAGTTTAAAGGGGTTGTTAAGTGAAGCTTTCTTT. Translated: CASSLKGLLSEAFF.